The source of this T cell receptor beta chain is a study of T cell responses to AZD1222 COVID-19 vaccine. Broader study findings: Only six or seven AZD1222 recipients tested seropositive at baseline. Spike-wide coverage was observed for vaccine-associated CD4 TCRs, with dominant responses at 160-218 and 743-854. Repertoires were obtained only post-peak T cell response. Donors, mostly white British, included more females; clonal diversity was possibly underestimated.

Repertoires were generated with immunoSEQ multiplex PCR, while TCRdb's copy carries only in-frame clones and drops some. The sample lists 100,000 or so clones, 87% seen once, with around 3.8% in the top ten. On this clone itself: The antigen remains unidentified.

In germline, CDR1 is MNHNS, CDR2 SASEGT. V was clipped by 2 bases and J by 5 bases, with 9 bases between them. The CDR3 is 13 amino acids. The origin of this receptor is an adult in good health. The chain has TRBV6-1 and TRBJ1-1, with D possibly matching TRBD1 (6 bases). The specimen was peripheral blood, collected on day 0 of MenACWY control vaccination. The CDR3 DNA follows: TGTGCCAGCAGTGAACAGGGGCGGACTGAAGCTTTCTTT. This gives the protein CASSEQGRTEAFF.